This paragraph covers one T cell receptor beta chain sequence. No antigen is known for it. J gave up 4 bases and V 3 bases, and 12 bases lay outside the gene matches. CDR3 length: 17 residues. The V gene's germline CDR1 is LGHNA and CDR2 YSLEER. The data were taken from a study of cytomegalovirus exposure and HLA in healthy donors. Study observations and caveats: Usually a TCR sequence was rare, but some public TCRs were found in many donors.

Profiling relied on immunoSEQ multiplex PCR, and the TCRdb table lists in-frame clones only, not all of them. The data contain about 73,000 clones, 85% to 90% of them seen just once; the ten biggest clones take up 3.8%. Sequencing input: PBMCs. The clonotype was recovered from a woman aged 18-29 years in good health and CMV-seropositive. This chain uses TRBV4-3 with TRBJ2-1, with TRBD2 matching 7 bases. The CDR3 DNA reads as TGCGCCAGCAGCCAGGAAATCCCTAGCGGTGTATACAATGAGCAGTTCTTC. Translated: CASSQEIPSGVYNEQFF.